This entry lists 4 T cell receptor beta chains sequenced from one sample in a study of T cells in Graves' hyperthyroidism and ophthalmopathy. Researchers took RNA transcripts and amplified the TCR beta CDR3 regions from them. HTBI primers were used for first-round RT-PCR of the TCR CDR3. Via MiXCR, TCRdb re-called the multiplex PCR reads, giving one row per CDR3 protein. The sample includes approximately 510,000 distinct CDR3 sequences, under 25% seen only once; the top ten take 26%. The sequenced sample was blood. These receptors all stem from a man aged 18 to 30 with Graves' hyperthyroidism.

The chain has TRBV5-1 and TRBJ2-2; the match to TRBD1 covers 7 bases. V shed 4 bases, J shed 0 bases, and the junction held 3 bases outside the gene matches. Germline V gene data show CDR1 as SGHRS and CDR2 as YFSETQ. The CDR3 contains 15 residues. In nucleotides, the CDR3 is TGCGCCAGCAGCGGGGACAGCACGAACACCGGGGAGCTGTTTTTT. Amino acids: CASSGDSTNTGELFF.

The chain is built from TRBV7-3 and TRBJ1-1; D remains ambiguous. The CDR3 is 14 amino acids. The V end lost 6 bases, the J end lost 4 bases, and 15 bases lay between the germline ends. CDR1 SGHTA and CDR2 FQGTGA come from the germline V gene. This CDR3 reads CASRPRHPGTEAFF. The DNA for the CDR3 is TGTGCCAGCAGACCACGACACCCTGGCACTGAAGCTTTCTTT.

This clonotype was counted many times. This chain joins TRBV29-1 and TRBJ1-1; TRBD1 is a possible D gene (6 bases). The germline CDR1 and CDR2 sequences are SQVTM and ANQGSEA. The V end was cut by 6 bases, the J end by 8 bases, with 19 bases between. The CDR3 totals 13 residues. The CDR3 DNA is TGCAGCGTCGTTCGACAGGACGGAAGGGAAGCTTTCTTT. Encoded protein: CSVVRQDGREAFF. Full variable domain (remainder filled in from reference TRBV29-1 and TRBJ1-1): SAVISQKPSRDICQRGTSLTIQCQVDSQVTMMFWYRQQPGQSLTLIATANQGSEATYESGFVIDKFPISRPNLTFSTLTVSNMSPEDSSIYLCSVVRQDGREAFFGQGTRLTVV.

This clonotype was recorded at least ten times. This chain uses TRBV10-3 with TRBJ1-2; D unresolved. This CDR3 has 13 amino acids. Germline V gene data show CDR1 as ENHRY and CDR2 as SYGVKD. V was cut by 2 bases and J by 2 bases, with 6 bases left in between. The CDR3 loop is CAISETVNYGYTF. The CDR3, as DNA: TGTGCCATCAGTGAGACGGTGAACTATGGCTACACCTTC.